The sequence of this T cell receptor (beta chain) was determined in a study of T cells in Graves' hyperthyroidism and ophthalmopathy. Notes on the study in general: Through a model of 13 V-J features, ophthalmopathy was separated from stable hyperthyroidism.

The PBMCs were sourced from fresh peripheral blood (more than 9 ml). Authors of the study amplified TCR beta CDR3 regions from RNA transcripts. First-round RT-PCR of the TCR CDR3 relied on the HTBI primer set. TCRdb called the multiplex PCR reads again in MiXCR, with one record for every CDR3 protein. In the table there are about 210,000 distinct CDR3 sequences, under 20% of which are singletons. As regards this clonotype: Antigen: not known.

Germline CDR1 is SNHLY and CDR2 is FYNNEI. This CDR3 is 10 amino acids long. Trimming pared 6 bases from V and 6 bases from J, leaving 5 bases between. This receptor was obtained from a man between 45 and 60 years old with Graves' hyperthyroidism. Sample: blood. The chain employs TRBV2 and TRBJ1-1; no clear D gene. The chain's CDR3 is CASSGPEAFF. In DNA form, the CDR3 reads TGTGCCAGCAGCGGCCCTGAAGCTTTCTTT.